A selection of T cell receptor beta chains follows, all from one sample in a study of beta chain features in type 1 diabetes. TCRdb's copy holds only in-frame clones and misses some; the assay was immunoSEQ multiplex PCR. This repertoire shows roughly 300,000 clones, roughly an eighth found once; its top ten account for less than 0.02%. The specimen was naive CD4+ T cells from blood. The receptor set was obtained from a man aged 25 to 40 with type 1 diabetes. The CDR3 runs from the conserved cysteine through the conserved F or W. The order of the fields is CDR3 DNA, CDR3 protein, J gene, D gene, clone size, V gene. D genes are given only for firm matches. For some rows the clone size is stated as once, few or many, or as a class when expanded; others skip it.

CDR3nt: TGTGCCAGCAGTCGCATAGGACTAGCGGGCAATGAGCAGTTCTTC
CDR3aa: CASSRIGLAGNEQFF
j_gene: TRBJ2-1
d_gene: TRBD2
abundance: few
v_gene: TRBV6-6

CDR3nt: TGTGCCAGCAGTTTCTCGCGGCCTGTCTACGAGCAGTACTTC
CDR3aa: CASSFSRPVYEQYF
j_gene: TRBJ2-7
d_gene: NA
abundance: NA
v_gene: TRBV28

CDR3nt: TGTGCCAGCTCCCCCGGTTTAGGAGGGCGGTACTACGAGCAGTACTTC
CDR3aa: CASSPGLGGRYYEQYF
j_gene: TRBJ2-7
d_gene: NA
abundance: NA
v_gene: TRBV18

CDR3nt: TGTGCCAGCAGCCAGGGACAGGGGCACGGGGCCAACGTCCTGACTTTC
CDR3aa: CASSQGQGHGANVLTF
j_gene: TRBJ2-6
d_gene: TRBD1
abundance: few
v_gene: TRBV7-6

CDR3nt: TGTGCCAGCAGCTCGCGGTACGGACAGAGATACGAGCAGTACTTC
CDR3aa: CASSSRYGQRYEQYF
j_gene: TRBJ2-7
d_gene: NA
abundance: few
v_gene: TRBV7-2

CDR3nt: TGCGCCAGCAGCTTGGCTACAGGGGATGGCTACACCTTC
CDR3aa: CASSLATGDGYTF
j_gene: TRBJ1-2
d_gene: TRBD1
abundance: NA
v_gene: TRBV5-1

CDR3nt: TGTGCCAGCAGCGAAACTCAACCTAGTCGGGGCTACACCTTC
CDR3aa: CASSETQPSRGYTF
j_gene: TRBJ1-2
d_gene: NA
abundance: few
v_gene: TRBV28

CDR3nt: TGTGCCAGCAGTCTTAGACAGGGCATCGGTACAGATACGCAGTATTTT
CDR3aa: CASSLRQGIGTDTQYF
j_gene: TRBJ2-3
d_gene: TRBD1
abundance: few
v_gene: TRBV27

CDR3nt: TGTGCCAGCAGTCGGGACATACACTACGAGCAGTACTTC
CDR3aa: CASSRDIHYEQYF
j_gene: TRBJ2-7
d_gene: NA
abundance: NA
v_gene: TRBV27

CDR3nt: TGTGCCAGCAGATCCGGCGGGAGTGCAGAGACCCAGTACTTC
CDR3aa: CASRSGGSAETQYF
j_gene: TRBJ2-5
d_gene: TRBD2
abundance: few
v_gene: TRBV2

CDR3nt: TGTGCCAGCAGCAAACATCTAGGACAGCTCACAGATACGCAGTATTTT
CDR3aa: CASSKHLGQLTDTQYF
j_gene: TRBJ2-3
d_gene: NA
abundance: few
v_gene: TRBV5-6

CDR3nt: TGTGCCAGCACCTCCCCCCGGGAGAGACGCAATGAGCAGTTCTTC
CDR3aa: CASTSPRERRNEQFF
j_gene: TRBJ2-1
d_gene: NA
abundance: few
v_gene: TRBV28

CDR3nt: TGCAGTGCCGTAGTCGACAGGCAGTACTTC
CDR3aa: CSAVVDRQYF
j_gene: TRBJ2-7
d_gene: NA
abundance: NA
v_gene: TRBV20-1

CDR3nt: TGTGCCAGCAGTGTTACGGGTCTCTACGAGCAGTACTTC
CDR3aa: CASSVTGLYEQYF
j_gene: TRBJ2-7
d_gene: NA
abundance: NA
v_gene: TRBV2

CDR3nt: TGTGCCAGCTCACCACCGACGAGGAGCAATGAGCAGTTCTTC
CDR3aa: CASSPPTRSNEQFF
j_gene: TRBJ2-1
d_gene: NA
abundance: few
v_gene: TRBV18

CDR3nt: TGTGCCATCAGTGAGTCGATGAGTAGCGGGGGTGAGCAGTTCTTC
CDR3aa: CAISESMSSGGEQFF
j_gene: TRBJ2-1
d_gene: TRBD2
abundance: NA
v_gene: TRBV10-3

CDR3nt: TGTGCCAGCAGTTACTCGAGCGGGAGGGCCCCCTACGAGCAGTACTTC
CDR3aa: CASSYSSGRAPYEQYF
j_gene: TRBJ2-7
d_gene: TRBD2
abundance: NA
v_gene: TRBV6-6

CDR3nt: TGTGCCAGTAGACAGGGCGGAGAAAAACTGTTTTTT
CDR3aa: CASRQGGEKLFF
j_gene: TRBJ1-4
d_gene: TRBD1
abundance: NA
v_gene: TRBV28

CDR3nt: TGTGCCACCAGCAGAGATCGGGGGGTCGAGACCCAGTACTTC
CDR3aa: CATSRDRGVETQYF
j_gene: TRBJ2-5
d_gene: TRBD2
abundance: NA
v_gene: TRBV15

CDR3nt: TGTGCCAGCAAGGAGGCCTCTGGGGCCAACGTCCTGACTTTC
CDR3aa: CASKEASGANVLTF
j_gene: TRBJ2-6
d_gene: NA
abundance: few
v_gene: TRBV2

CDR3nt: TGCAGCGTGACGGACAGGGGTAATGAAAAACTGTTTTTT
CDR3aa: CSVTDRGNEKLFF
j_gene: TRBJ1-4
d_gene: TRBD1
abundance: NA
v_gene: TRBV29-1

CDR3nt: TGTGCCGTTCGCGAGCTCTCCTACGAGCAGTACTTC
CDR3aa: CAVRELSYEQYF
j_gene: TRBJ2-7
d_gene: NA
abundance: NA
v_gene: TRBV2

CDR3nt: TGTGCCAGCAGCTACGACAGGGATGAGACCCAGTACTTC
CDR3aa: CASSYDRDETQYF
j_gene: TRBJ2-5
d_gene: TRBD1
abundance: few
v_gene: TRBV5-4

CDR3nt: TGTGCCAGCAGCTTCGGGACTAGCGTCTACAATGAGCAGTTCTTC
CDR3aa: CASSFGTSVYNEQFF
j_gene: TRBJ2-1
d_gene: TRBD2
abundance: NA
v_gene: TRBV5-6

CDR3nt: TGTGCCAGCAGCTCCCAATCATACAGCTCCTACGAGCAGTACTTC
CDR3aa: CASSSQSYSSYEQYF
j_gene: TRBJ2-7
d_gene: NA
abundance: few
v_gene: TRBV7-9

CDR3nt: TGCGCCAGCAGCCCTTTCAGCGGGAGCCCCACAGATACGCAGTATTTT
CDR3aa: CASSPFSGSPTDTQYF
j_gene: TRBJ2-3
d_gene: TRBD2
abundance: NA
v_gene: TRBV4-3

CDR3nt: TGTGCCAGCAGCTTAGTCCGGGGAGGCTGGGCTTTCTTT
CDR3aa: CASSLVRGGWAFF
j_gene: TRBJ1-1
d_gene: NA
abundance: few
v_gene: TRBV7-3

CDR3nt: TGTGCCAGCAGTCCCGGGACAGGGGTAGTGGCCCAGCATTTT
CDR3aa: CASSPGTGVVAQHF
j_gene: TRBJ1-5
d_gene: TRBD1
abundance: NA
v_gene: TRBV28

CDR3nt: TGTGCCAGCAGTGAAGAGTCGGGAAATGAGCAGTTCTTC
CDR3aa: CASSEESGNEQFF
j_gene: TRBJ2-1
d_gene: NA
abundance: few
v_gene: TRBV2

CDR3nt: TGTGCCAGCAGTCCAGGGGACAGGGAGGATGAGCAGTTCTTC
CDR3aa: CASSPGDREDEQFF
j_gene: TRBJ2-1
d_gene: TRBD1
abundance: NA
v_gene: TRBV28

CDR3nt: TGTGCCAGCTCACCATTCGACGGACTAGCGGGGCCTGTGGAGCAGTACTTC
CDR3aa: CASSPFDGLAGPVEQYF
j_gene: TRBJ2-7
d_gene: TRBD2
abundance: NA
v_gene: TRBV18

CDR3nt: TGTGCCTGGAGTTCAAACAGGGACTACGAGCAGTACTTC
CDR3aa: CAWSSNRDYEQYF
j_gene: TRBJ2-7
d_gene: NA
abundance: NA
v_gene: TRBV30

CDR3nt: TGTGCCACCAGCCCAGGAACAGGACAAAACTTATATGGCTACACCTTC
CDR3aa: CATSPGTGQNLYGYTF
j_gene: TRBJ1-2
d_gene: NA
abundance: NA
v_gene: TRBV15

CDR3nt: TGTGCCAGCAGCTTACGACAGGGAAACACCGGGGAGCTGTTTTTT
CDR3aa: CASSLRQGNTGELFF
j_gene: TRBJ2-2
d_gene: TRBD1
abundance: few
v_gene: TRBV5-6